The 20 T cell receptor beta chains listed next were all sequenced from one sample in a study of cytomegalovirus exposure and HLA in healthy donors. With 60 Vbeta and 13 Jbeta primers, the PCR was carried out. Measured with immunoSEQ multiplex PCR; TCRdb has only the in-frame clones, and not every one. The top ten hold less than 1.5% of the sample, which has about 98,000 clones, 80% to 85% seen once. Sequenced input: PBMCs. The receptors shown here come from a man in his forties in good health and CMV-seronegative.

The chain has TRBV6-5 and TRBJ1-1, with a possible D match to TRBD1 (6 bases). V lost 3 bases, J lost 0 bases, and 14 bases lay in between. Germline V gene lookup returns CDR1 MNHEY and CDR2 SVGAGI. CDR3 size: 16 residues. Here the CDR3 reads CASSYTLTGVNTEAFF. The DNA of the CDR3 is TGTGCCAGCAGTTATACCTTGACAGGTGTGAACACTGAAGCTTTCTTT.

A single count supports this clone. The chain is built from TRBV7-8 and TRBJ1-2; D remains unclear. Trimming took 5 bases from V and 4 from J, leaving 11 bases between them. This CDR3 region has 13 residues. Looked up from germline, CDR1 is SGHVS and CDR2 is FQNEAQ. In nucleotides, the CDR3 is TGTGCCAGCAGCGCCGACAAACTCTATGGCTACACCTTC. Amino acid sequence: CASSADKLYGYTF.

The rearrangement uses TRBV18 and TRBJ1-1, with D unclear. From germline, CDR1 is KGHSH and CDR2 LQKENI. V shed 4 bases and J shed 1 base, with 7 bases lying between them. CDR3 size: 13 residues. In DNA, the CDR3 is TGTGCCAGCTCACTCAGACAGAACACTGAAGCTTTCTTT. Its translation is CASSLRQNTEAFF.

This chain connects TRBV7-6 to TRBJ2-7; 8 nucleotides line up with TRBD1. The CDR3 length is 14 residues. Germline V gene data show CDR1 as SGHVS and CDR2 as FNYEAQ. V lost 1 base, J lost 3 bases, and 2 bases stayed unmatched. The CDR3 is CASSLGGQGYEQYF. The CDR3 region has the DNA TGTGCCAGCAGCTTAGGCGGACAGGGCTACGAGCAGTACTTC.

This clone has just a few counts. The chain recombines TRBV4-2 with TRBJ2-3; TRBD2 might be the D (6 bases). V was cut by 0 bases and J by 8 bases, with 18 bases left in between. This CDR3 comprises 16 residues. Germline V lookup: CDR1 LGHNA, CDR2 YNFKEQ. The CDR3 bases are TGTGCCAGCAGCCAAGAGGGCGGGGACGGCAGGGCTACGCAGTATTTT. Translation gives CASSQEGGDGRATQYF.

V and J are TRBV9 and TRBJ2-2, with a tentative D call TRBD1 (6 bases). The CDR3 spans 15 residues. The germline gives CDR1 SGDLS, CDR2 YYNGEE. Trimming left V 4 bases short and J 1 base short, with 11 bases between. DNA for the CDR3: TGTGCCAGCAGCTCTGGGGGCCGGAACACCGGGGAGCTGTTTTTT. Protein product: CASSSGGRNTGELFF.

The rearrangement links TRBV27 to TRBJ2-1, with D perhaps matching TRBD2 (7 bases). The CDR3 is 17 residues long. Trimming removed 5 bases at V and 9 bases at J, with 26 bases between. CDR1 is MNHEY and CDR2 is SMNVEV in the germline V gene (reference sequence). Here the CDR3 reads CASSPPLRLGGLVEQFF. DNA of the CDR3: TGTGCCAGCAGTCCCCCCTTACGGTTGGGGGGGCTTGTTGAGCAGTTCTTC.

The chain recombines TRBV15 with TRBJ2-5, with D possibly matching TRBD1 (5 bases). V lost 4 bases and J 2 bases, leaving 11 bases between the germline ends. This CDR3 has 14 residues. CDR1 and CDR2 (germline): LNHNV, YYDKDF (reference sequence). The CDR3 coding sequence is TGTGCCACCAGCACAGGGATAGGGCAAGAGACCCAGTACTTC. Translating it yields CATSTGIGQETQYF.

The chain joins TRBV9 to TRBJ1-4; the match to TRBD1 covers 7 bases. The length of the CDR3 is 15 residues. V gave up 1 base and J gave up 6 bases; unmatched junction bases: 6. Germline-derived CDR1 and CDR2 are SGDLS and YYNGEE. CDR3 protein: CASSVTGTADEKLFF. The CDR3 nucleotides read TGTGCCAGCAGCGTAACCGGGACAGCTGATGAAAAACTGTTTTTT. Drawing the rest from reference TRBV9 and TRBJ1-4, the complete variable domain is DSGVTQTPKHLITATGQRVTLRCSPRSGDLSVYWYQQSLDQGLQFLIQYYNGEERAKGNILERFSAQQFPDLHSELNLSSLELGDSALYFCASSVTGTADEKLFFGSGTQLSVL.

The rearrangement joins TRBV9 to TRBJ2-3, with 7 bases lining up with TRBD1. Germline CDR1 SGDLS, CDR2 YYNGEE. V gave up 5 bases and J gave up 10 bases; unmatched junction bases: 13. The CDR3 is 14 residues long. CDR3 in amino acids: CASSVGQSMSSQYF. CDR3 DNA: TGTGCCAGCAGTGTGGGACAGTCCATGTCATCGCAGTATTTT.

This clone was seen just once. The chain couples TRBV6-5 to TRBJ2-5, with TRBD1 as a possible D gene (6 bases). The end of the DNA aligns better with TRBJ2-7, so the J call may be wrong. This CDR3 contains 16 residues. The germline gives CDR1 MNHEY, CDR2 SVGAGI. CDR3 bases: TGTGCCAGCAGTTACTCGTTCGGGACAAGTACCTACGAGCAGTACTTC. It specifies CASSYSFGTSTYEQYF.

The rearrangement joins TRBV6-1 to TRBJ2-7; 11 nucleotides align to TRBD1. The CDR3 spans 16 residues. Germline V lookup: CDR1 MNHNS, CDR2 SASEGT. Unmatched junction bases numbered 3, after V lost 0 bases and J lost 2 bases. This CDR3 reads CASSEAGQGVTYEQYF. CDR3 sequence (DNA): TGTGCCAGCAGTGAAGCGGGACAGGGGGTTACCTACGAGCAGTACTTC.

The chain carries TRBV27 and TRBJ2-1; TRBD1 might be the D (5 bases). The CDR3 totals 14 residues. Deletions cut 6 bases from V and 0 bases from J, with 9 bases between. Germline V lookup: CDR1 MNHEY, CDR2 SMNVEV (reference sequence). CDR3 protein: CASSRQFSYNEQFF. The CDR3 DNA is TGTGCCAGCAGCAGACAGTTCTCCTACAATGAGCAGTTCTTC.

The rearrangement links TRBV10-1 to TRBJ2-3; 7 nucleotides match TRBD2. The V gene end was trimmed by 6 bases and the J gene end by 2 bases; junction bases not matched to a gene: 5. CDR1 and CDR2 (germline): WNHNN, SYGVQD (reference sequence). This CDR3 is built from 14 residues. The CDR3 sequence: CASRGAGSTDTQYF. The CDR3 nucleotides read TGCGCCAGCAGAGGAGCGGGGTCCACAGATACGCAGTATTTT.

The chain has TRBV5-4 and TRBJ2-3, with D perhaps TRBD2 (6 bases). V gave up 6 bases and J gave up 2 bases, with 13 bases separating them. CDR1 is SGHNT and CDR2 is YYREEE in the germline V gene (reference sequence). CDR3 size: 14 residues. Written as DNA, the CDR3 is TGTGCCAGCACACGGGACTCATACACAGATACGCAGTATTTT. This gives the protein CASTRDSYTDTQYF.

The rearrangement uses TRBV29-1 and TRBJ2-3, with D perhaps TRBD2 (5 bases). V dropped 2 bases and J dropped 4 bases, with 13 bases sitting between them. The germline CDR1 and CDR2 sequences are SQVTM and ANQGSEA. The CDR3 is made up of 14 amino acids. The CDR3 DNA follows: TGCAGCGTTGAACGGGGTCGCCTGGCAGATACGCAGTATTTT. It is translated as CSVERGRLADTQYF.

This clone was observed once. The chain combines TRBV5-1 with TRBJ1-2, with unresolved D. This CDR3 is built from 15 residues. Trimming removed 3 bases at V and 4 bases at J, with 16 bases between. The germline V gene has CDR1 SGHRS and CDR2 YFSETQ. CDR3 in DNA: TGCGCCAGCAGCTACGTGTCCAACTTTCCCTATGGCTACACCTTC. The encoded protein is CASSYVSNFPYGYTF.

In DNA, the CDR3 is TGTGCCAGCAGTAGGGGCGAGCAGTACTTC. Amino acids: CASSRGEQYF. The gene calls are TRBV28 and TRBJ2-7; tentatively, D is TRBD1 (5 bases). The length of the CDR3 is 10 residues. V lost 5 bases and J lost 6, with 5 bases in between. Per germline, CDR1 MDHEN and CDR2 SYDVKM. Full variable domain (rest looked up from reference TRBV28 and TRBJ2-7): DVKVTQSSRYLVKRTGEKVFLECVQDMDHENMFWYRQDPGLGLRLIYFSYDVKMKEKGDIPEGYSVSREKKERFSLILESASTNQTSMYLCASSRGEQYFGPGTRLTVT.

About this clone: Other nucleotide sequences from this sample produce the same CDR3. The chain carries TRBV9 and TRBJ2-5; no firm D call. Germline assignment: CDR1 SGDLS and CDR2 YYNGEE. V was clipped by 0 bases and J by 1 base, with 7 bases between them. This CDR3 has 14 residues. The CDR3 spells CASSVGVSQETQYF. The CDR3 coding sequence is TGTGCCAGCAGCGTAGGAGTGAGCCAAGAGACCCAGTACTTC.

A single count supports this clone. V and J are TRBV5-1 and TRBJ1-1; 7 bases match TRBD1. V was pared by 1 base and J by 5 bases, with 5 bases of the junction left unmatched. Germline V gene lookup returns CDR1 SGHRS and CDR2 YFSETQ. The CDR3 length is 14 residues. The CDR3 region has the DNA TGCGCCAGCAGCTTGCCCGGGACAGTTACTGAAGCTTTCTTT. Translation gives CASSLPGTVTEAFF.